The 20 T cell receptor beta chains below come from one sample, sequenced in a study of T cells after yellow fever vaccination. Via MiXCR, TCRdb re-called the 5' RACE reads, giving one row per CDR3 protein. The table has 200,000 to 300,000 distinct CDR3 sequences, around 7% seen once. This specimen consisted of CD4+ T cells sorted from PBMCs, obtained 15 days after the yellow fever booster vaccination. The receptors come from a young man who received the YFV17D yellow fever vaccine.

This clonotype was counted only a few times. This chain links TRBV3-1 with TRBJ2-2; 7 bases are a match to TRBD1. The germline gives CDR1 LGHDT, CDR2 YNNKEL (reference sequence). The trim removed 3 bases at V and 5 bases at J, leaving 6 bases unmatched. This CDR3 has 15 amino acids. Here the CDR3 DNA reads TGTGCCAGCAGCCACTCCGGGACAGTTACCGGGGAGCTGTTTTTT. Amino acids: CASSHSGTVTGELFF.

The CDR3 DNA is TGCAGTGCTAGACCCTGGGTTGCAAGGAACACTGAAGCTTTCTTT. Its translation: CSARPWVARNTEAFF. The rearrangement joins TRBV20-1 to TRBJ1-1; D gene ambiguous. V lost 2 bases, J lost 1 base, and 14 bases lay in between. The germline V gene has CDR1 DFQATT and CDR2 SNEGSKA (reference sequence). This CDR3 comprises 15 residues.

This chain joins TRBV20-1 and TRBJ1-4, with D possibly TRBD1 on 6 matching bases. The length of the CDR3 is 16 residues. Trimming cost V 6 bases and J 2 bases, with 19 bases left between them. Germline V gene data show CDR1 as DFQATT and CDR2 as SNEGSKA (reference sequence). CDR3 region: CSALELRGATNEKLFF. The CDR3 region has the DNA TGCAGTGCCCTGGAACTTCGGGGGGCTACTAATGAAAAACTGTTTTTT.

V usage is TRBV29-1 and J usage is TRBJ2-5; D is ambiguous. This CDR3 region has 10 residues. V was cut by 6 bases and J by 7 bases, with 9 bases left in between. Germline CDR1 reads SQVTM; CDR2 reads ANQGSEA. CDR3 in amino acids: CSVYGWTQYF. The CDR3 nucleotides are TGCAGCGTCTACGGGTGGACCCAGTACTTC.

This clonotype has a count of ten or more. The rearrangement links TRBV2 to TRBJ2-2, with TRBD2 identical over 7 bases. The V gene end was trimmed by 7 bases and the J gene end by 4 bases; junction bases not matched to a gene: 6. There are 14 residues in the CDR3. Germline assignment: CDR1 SNHLY and CDR2 FYNNEI. The CDR3 DNA reads TGTGCCAGCAAGCAAGGACTAGTCACCGGGGAGCTGTTTTTT. Amino acid sequence: CASKQGLVTGELFF.

The sample holds many counts of this clonotype. The V call is TRBV7-9, the J call TRBJ1-2; TRBD1 might be the D (6 bases). V was pared by 5 bases and J by 2 bases, with 12 bases between. The CDR3 extends over 14 amino acids. Germline values: CDR1 SEHNR, CDR2 FQNEAQ (reference sequence). The CDR3, as DNA: TGTGCCAGCAGCGATGCACAGGGAAACTATGGCTACACCTTC. Translation gives CASSDAQGNYGYTF.

The sample holds a few counts of this clonotype. The chain joins TRBV5-1 to TRBJ2-1; 8 bases map to TRBD2. V shed 1 base, J shed 1 base, and the junction held 7 bases outside the gene matches. This CDR3 region has 17 residues. The V gene's germline CDR1 is SGHRS and CDR2 YFSETQ. The CDR3 spells CASSLSSGTSSYNEQFF. The CDR3 bases are TGCGCCAGCAGCTTGAGTAGCGGGACCTCGTCCTACAATGAGCAGTTCTTC.

This clonotype was recorded once. The DNA of the CDR3 is TGTGCCATCAGTGAGTCGACCGGGAGTCGAGACCATCCCCAGCATTTT. Its protein is CAISESTGSRDHPQHF. The rearrangement uses TRBV10-3 and TRBJ1-5, with D uncertain. Deletions cut 0 bases from V and 10 bases from J, with 19 bases between. The germline V gene encodes CDR1 ENHRY and CDR2 SYGVKD. The CDR3 has 16 amino acids.

This clonotype was found many times. V usage is TRBV5-1 and J usage is TRBJ2-5; D gene ambiguous. The CDR3 loop spans 14 amino acids. Germline-derived CDR1 and CDR2 are SGHRS and YFSETQ. Trimming removed 0 bases at V and 0 bases at J, with 6 bases between. The CDR3 DNA reads as TGCGCCAGCAGCTTGGGCGGAAACCAAGAGACCCAGTACTTC. The encoded protein is CASSLGGNQETQYF.

This clonotype came up many times. The rearrangement uses TRBV2 and TRBJ2-1; no clear D. The V and J ends lost 2 bases and 9 bases respectively, with 5 bases between them. CDR1 is SNHLY and CDR2 is FYNNEI in the germline V gene. The CDR3 contains 11 residues. The CDR3 loop reads CASSEQGEQFF. DNA of the CDR3: TGTGCCAGCAGTGAACAAGGTGAGCAGTTCTTC.

This chain links TRBV5-1 with TRBJ2-5, with a possible D match to TRBD2 (6 bases). The CDR3 runs 16 residues. V was trimmed by 1 base and J by 9 bases, leaving 22 bases between them. Germline CDR1 is SGHRS and CDR2 is YFSETQ. CDR3: CASSLNRDLSLMAQYF. For the CDR3, the DNA is TGCGCCAGCAGCTTGAACCGGGACTTGTCCTTGATGGCCCAGTACTTC.

Many counts were recorded for this clonotype. The rearrangement joins TRBV6-5 to TRBJ1-5, with unresolved D. V was shortened by 0 bases and J by 7 bases, with 7 bases between the two germline ends. Germline V gene sequence: CDR1 MNHEY, CDR2 SVGAGI. The CDR3 sequence is 13 residues long. CDR3 coding DNA: TGTGCCAGCAGTTACTCCCAGCGCCAGCCCCAGCATTTT. It specifies CASSYSQRQPQHF.

The chain couples TRBV7-9 to TRBJ1-2; the D is unclear. CDR3 length: 14 amino acids. V was clipped by 8 bases and J by 1 base, with 14 bases between them. Germline CDR1 reads SEHNR; CDR2 reads FQNEAQ (reference sequence). The CDR3 DNA reads as TGTGCCAGCTCTACAAAGACGATTAACTATGGCTACACCTTC. This translates into CASSTKTINYGYTF.

With respect to this clonotype: With a much larger clone just one base away, this may be a read error. The chain combines TRBV5-6 with TRBJ2-1; weak D call: TRBD1 (5 bases). The CDR3 length is 12 residues. The germline gives CDR1 SGHDT, CDR2 YYEEEE. CDR3 nucleotide sequence: TGTACCAGCAGCTCCCCTCCAGGGGAGCAGTTCTTC. It codes for CTSSSPPGEQFF.

This clonotype has at least ten counts. The chain joins TRBV28 to TRBJ2-1, with TRBD2 matching 13 bases. The CDR3 covers 15 residues. Trimming at V came to 6 bases and at J to 9 bases, leaving 8 bases not matched to a gene. CDR1 and CDR2 from the germline V gene are MDHEN and SYDVKM. CDR3 amino acids: CASRILAGGPVEQFF. The DNA of the CDR3 is TGTGCCAGCAGGATACTAGCGGGAGGGCCTGTTGAGCAGTTCTTC. The full variable domain, in which reference TRBV28 and TRBJ2-1 provide the parts outside the CDR3, is DVKVTQSSRYLVKRTGEKVFLECVQDMDHENMFWYRQDPGLGLRLIYFSYDVKMKEKGDIPEGYSVSREKKERFSLILESASTNQTSMYLCASRILAGGPVEQFFGPGTRLTVL.

This clonotype was detected only a few times. The J gene is TRBJ2-2, the V gene TRBV5-5; TRBD1 agrees at 8 bases. J lost 1 base, V lost 4 bases, and 6 bases had no gene match. CDR1 SGHKS and CDR2 YYEKEE come from the germline V gene (reference sequence). This CDR3 has 16 residues. The CDR3 DNA is TGTGCCAGCAGCACCGCGACAGGGGAGAACACCGGGGAGCTGTTTTTT. Its protein is CASSTATGENTGELFF.

This clonotype was picked up many times. The chain uses TRBV5-1 and TRBJ2-3; D unclear. The CDR3 is made up of 17 amino acids. V was pared by 0 bases and J by 7 bases, with 21 bases between. Germline CDR1 reads SGHRS; CDR2 reads YFSETQ. CDR3 residues: CASSLEFSSPKIYTQYF. Written as DNA, the CDR3 is TGCGCCAGCAGCTTGGAATTCAGCAGCCCAAAAATATATACGCAGTATTTT.

A few counts support this clonotype. The chain employs TRBV7-2 and TRBJ1-4; D is unresolved. Germline V lookup: CDR1 SGHTA, CDR2 FQGNSA. The CDR3 is 15 amino acids. V lost 4 bases and J lost 4, with 13 bases in between. This CDR3 is CASSSRPGSNEKLFF. The CDR3, as DNA: TGTGCCAGCAGCTCCCGTCCAGGAAGTAATGAAAAACTGTTTTTT.

This clonotype came up many times. The rearrangement joins TRBV30 to TRBJ2-1, with a weak D call TRBD2 (6 bases). Per the germline V gene, CDR1 is GTSNPN and CDR2 is SVGIG (reference sequence). This CDR3 spans 18 amino acids. V was shortened by 2 bases and J by 2 bases, with 22 bases between the two germline ends. CDR3 in amino acids: CAWSFQGSGALAYNEQFF. The CDR3 DNA sequence: TGTGCCTGGAGTTTTCAAGGTAGCGGAGCGCTAGCCTACAATGAGCAGTTCTTC.

This clonotype was detected ten times or more. The CDR3 here is CASSPPEAVGNTQYF. The CDR3 DNA sequence: TGTGCCAGCTCACCACCAGAAGCCGTCGGAAATACGCAGTATTTT. V and J are TRBV18 and TRBJ2-3; D is unclear. The CDR3 totals 15 residues. Germline V gene lookup returns CDR1 KGHSH and CDR2 LQKENI. V was shortened by 0 bases and J by 7 bases, with 14 bases between the two germline ends.